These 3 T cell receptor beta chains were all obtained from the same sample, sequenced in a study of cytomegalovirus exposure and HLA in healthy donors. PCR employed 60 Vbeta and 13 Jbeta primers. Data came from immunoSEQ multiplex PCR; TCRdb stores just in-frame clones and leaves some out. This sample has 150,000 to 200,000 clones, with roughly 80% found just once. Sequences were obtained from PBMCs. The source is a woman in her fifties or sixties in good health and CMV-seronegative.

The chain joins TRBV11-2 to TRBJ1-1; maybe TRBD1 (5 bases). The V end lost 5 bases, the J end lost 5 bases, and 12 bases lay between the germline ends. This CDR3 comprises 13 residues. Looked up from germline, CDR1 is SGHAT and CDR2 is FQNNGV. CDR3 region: CASSGLQGTEAFF. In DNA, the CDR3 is TGTGCCAGCAGCGGTCTCCAGGGAACTGAAGCTTTCTTT.

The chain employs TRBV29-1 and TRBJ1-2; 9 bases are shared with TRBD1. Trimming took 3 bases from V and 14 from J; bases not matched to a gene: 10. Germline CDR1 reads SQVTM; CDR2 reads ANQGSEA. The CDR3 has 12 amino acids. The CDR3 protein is CSVEGQGRPLTF. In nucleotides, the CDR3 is TGCAGCGTTGAGGGACAGGGCCGTCCTTTAACCTTC.

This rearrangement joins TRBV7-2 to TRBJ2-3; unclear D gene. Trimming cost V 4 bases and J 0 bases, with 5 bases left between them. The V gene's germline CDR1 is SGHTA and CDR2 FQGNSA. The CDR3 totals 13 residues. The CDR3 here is CASSSISTDTQYF. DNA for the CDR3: TGTGCCAGCAGCTCAATTAGCACAGATACGCAGTATTTT.